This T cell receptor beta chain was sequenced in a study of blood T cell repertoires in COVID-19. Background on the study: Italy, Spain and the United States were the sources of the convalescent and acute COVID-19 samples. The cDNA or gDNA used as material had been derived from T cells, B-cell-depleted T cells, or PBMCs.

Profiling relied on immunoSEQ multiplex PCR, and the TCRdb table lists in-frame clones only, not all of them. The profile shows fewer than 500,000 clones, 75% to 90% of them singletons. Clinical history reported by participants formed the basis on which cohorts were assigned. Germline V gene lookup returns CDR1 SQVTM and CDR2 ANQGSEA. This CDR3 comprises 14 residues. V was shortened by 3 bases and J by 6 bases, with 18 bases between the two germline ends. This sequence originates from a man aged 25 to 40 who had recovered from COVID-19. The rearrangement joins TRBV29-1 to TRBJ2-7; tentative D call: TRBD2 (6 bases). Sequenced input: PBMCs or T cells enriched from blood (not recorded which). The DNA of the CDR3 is TGCAGCGTTGAGGTCCCAAAAGGGAGGAGCGAGCAGTACTTC. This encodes CSVEVPKGRSEQYF.